This section outlines one T cell receptor (beta chain) sequence together with its context. Its specific antigen is unknown. Per-base quality was not reported, and no clone a single base away is much larger than it. Donors were roughly 40 systemically healthy Caucasian individuals from Russia aged roughly 6 to 100 years. Each donor gave 9 to 10 milliliters of peripheral blood, collected into EDTA-treated Vacutainer tubes. PBMCs were isolated by Ficoll-Paque density-gradient centrifugation, with at least 7 million obtained per sample. Total RNA was extracted from PBMCs with Trizol reagent, with at least 6 micrograms obtained per sample. For every donor, an aliquot of PBMCs went through flow cytometry to measure the percentages of naive CD45RAhigh/CD27high T cells. The data are from a study of blood T cells in healthy people across ages (dated by TCRdb to about 2015). A note on the overall study: In model experiments, template switching captured about one uniquely barcoded TCR beta cDNA molecule for every two T cells. Age-related changes in TCR beta repertoire diversity were measured in the study by deep sequencing normalized with unique cDNA molecular identifiers. The donors were split into four age groups: young (average approximately 16 years), middle-aged (roughly 39), aged (more than 60) and long-lived (roughly 80). To avoid experimental bias, donors of different ages were distributed randomly across sequencing lanes. The study analyzed two additional independent replicas of 1 million unique cDNA reads from the same blood draw for two donors, one aged 18 to 29 and one aged 80 or older.

The germline ends are 17 bases apart after V is trimmed by 3 bases and J by 7 bases. Its CDR3 holds 15 amino acids, cysteine through phenylalanine. Of all the DNA, just the CDR3 is kept, 45 bases in frame from base 1. CDR1 and CDR2 were assigned from the germline V gene as SGHTA and FQGTGA. Library generation was performed with 5' RACE. Sequenced on an Illumina HiSeq 2500. A second PCR of about 6 to 12 cycles was performed with a sample-barcoded 5' primer and a J-beta primer mix. A unique molecular identifier was introduced onto each TCR beta cDNA molecule by a template-switch 5' adaptor carrying 12 random nucleotides. At least 2.5 million CDR3-containing paired-end reads were obtained from each sample. The Mint cDNA synthesis kit, primed by a TRBC-specific oligonucleotide, was used to synthesize first-strand cDNA from all RNA. Following uracil-DNA glycosylase treatment, a first 18-cycle PCR with universal primers M1SS and BC2_uni_R was performed on all cDNA. As for how the authors treated the data: For normalization, 1 million high-quality reads, each with a distinct molecular identifier, were randomly selected from each sample. Reads with shared molecular identifiers were discarded instead of being binned into consensus sequences. MiTCR, run with a Q25 quality threshold and the strictest error-elimination algorithm, handled CDR3 identification, clonotype clustering and error correction. A nonparametric unseen species model with Euler transformation was used to estimate a lower bound on total TCR beta diversity. TCRdb reran the public reads through fastp at Q25 and MiXCR, keeping productive beta chains. Here each entry gathers all rows of one CDR3 protein and keeps the most common genes and DNA. The V and J calls here are based on TCRdb, not the publication. A total of about 780,000 distinct CDR3 sequences appear in this sample, around half of them only once. Roughly 18% of the sample is in the top ten clones.

Paper-wide results and their limitations: Donor CMV infection status was unknown, potentially confounding age-related changes in expanded clonotypes. Because profiling used bulk unsorted PBMCs, naive and antigen-experienced compartments could not be compared conclusively. A strong correlation was found between observed TCR beta diversity and the percentage of naive T cells measured by flow cytometry. The long-lived group showed more naive CD4+ T cells, fewer expanded clones and increased TCR diversity than the aged group, suggesting age selection. As age increased, observed TCR beta diversity per million T cells dropped in a roughly linear way, and a significant reduction was already evident by age around 41. Estimates of total diversity based on one million sequenced T cells were considered lower bounds and underestimates.

Sequencing was carried out using blood. The TCR was taken from a man at least 80 years old in good health. The V gene is TRBV7-3 and the J gene is TRBJ2-3; the D gene is perhaps TRBD2, from 5 matching bases. In nucleotides, the sequence is TGTGCCAGCAGCTTTTTAAACTCAGGCGGGCATACGCAGTATTTT. Its coded protein is CASSFLNSGGHTQYF.